This T cell receptor beta chain came from a study of T cell repertoires in cytomegalovirus infection. Trimming cost V 3 bases and J 2 bases, with 7 bases left between them. CDR3 length: 13 amino acids. Germline loops: CDR1 SGHDN, CDR2 FVKESK. In TCRdb, the reads were re-called with MiXCR into one record per CDR3 protein. The profile covers 200,000 to 300,000 distinct CDR3 sequences, with roughly 13% appearing a single time and around 9.5% taken by the ten largest. Sequencing was performed on PBMCs. The chain employs TRBV14 and TRBJ1-2; D gene ambiguous. This sequence was found in a human donor in good health (CMV status not recorded). Some clones in this sample may be carry-over from other donors' samples. CDR3 DNA sequence: TGTGCCAGCAGCCATCTAGCCAACTATGGCTACACCTTC. It specifies CASSHLANYGYTF.